This T cell receptor (beta chain) was retrieved from a study of cytomegalovirus exposure and HLA in healthy donors. Study outcomes and limitations: The authors later found TCR association rates varying by HLA locus, with DRB1 most and HLA-C fewest. Investigators reported 150 to 200 TCR beta chains as tied to cytomegalovirus.

A remark on this clone: What it binds is not known.

At collection, donors were nominally healthy, but unrecorded immune exposures were probable. Researchers ran the PCR with 60 Vbeta and 13 Jbeta primers. This table comes from immunoSEQ multiplex PCR, and its TCRdb copy is limited to in-frame clones, with some not included. The table shows fewer than 100,000 clones, with 80% occurring only once. The source material was PBMCs. The source of this sequence is a male donor in good health and CMV-seronegative.

The CDR3 nucleotides read TGTGCCAGCAGCTCCCCCGGGACACGGTACGAGCAGTACTTC. This codes for CASSSPGTRYEQYF. This chain joins TRBV28 and TRBJ2-7, with a tentative D call TRBD1 (6 bases). Trimming left V 6 bases short and J 4 bases short, with 16 bases between. The CDR3 totals 14 residues. Germline loops: CDR1 MDHEN, CDR2 SYDVKM.